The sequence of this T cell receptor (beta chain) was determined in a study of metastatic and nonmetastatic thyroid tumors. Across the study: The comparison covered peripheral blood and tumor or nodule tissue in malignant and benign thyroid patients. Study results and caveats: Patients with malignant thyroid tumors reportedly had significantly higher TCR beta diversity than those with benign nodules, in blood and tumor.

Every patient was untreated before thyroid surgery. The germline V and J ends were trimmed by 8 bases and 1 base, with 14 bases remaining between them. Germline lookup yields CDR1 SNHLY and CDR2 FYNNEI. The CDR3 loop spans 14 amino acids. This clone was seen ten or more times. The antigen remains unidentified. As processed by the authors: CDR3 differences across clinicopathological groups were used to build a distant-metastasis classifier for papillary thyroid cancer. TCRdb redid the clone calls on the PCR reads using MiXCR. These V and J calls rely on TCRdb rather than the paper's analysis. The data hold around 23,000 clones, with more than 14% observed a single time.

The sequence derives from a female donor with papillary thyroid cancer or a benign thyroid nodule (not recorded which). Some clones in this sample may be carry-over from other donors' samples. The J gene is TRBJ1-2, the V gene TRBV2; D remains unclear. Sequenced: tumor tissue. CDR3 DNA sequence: TGTGCCAGCCATCCTTTGGGTCGTAACTATGGCTACACCTTC. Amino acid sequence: CASHPLGRNYGYTF.